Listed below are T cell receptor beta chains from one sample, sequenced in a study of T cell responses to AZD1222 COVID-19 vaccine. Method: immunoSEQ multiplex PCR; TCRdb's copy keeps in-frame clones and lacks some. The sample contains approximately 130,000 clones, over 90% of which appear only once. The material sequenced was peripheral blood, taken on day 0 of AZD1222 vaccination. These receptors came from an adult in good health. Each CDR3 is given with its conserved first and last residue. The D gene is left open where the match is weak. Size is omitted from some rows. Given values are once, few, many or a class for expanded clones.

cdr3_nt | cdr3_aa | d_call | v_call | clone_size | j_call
TGCAGCGTTCGAACCGGGGCCGAACATGGCTACACCTTC | CSVRTGAEHGYTF | . | TRBV29-1 | . | TRBJ1-2
TGTGCCAGCAGCCCGGACAGAACAGGCGATCAGCCCCAGCATTTT | CASSPDRTGDQPQHF | . | TRBV7-9 | . | TRBJ1-5
TGTGCCACCAGCCGTGGACTAGCGGGGGCCTGGGAGACCCAGTACTTC | CATSRGLAGAWETQYF | TRBD2 | TRBV15 | . | TRBJ2-5
TGTGCCAGCAGCTTGAAGGCCGCGGTGGCTAATGAAAAACTGTTTTTT | CASSLKAAVANEKLFF | . | TRBV5-6 | few | TRBJ1-4
TGCGCCAGCAGGACAGCAACCGGGGAGCTGTTTTTT | CASRTATGELFF | . | TRBV5-1 | . | TRBJ2-2
TGTGCCAGCAACTACAGGTACAGGGGGCGAGACACCGGGGAGCTGTTTTTT | CASNYRYRGRDTGELFF | TRBD1 | TRBV3-1/TRBV3-2 | . | TRBJ2-2
TGTGCCAGCAGCCCGGGACCACCCCAGGCCTACAATGAGCAGTTCTTC | CASSPGPPQAYNEQFF | . | TRBV5-6 | . | TRBJ2-1
TGTGCCAGCAGCTTAAAGTCTGGACCTGAAGCTTTCTTT | CASSLKSGPEAFF | . | TRBV7-9 | . | TRBJ1-1
TGTGCCAGCAGTACCCAGGACAGGGACTTCTATGGCTACACCTTC | CASSTQDRDFYGYTF | TRBD1 | TRBV6-1 | . | TRBJ1-2
TGTGCCAGCAGTGAGCGGGACCCTGCCAGCTCCTACGAGCAGTACTTC | CASSERDPASSYEQYF | . | TRBV2 | . | TRBJ2-7
TGTGCCAGCAGTTACTCTAGATATAGCAATCAGCCCCAGCATTTT | CASSYSRYSNQPQHF | . | TRBV6-5 | . | TRBJ1-5
TGTGCCAGCAGCTGGGGATATAGCAATCAGCCCCAGCATTTT | CASSWGYSNQPQHF | . | TRBV5-6 | . | TRBJ1-5
TGTGCCAGCTCCGCGGGCTCTGGAAACACCATATATTTT | CASSAGSGNTIYF | . | TRBV9 | . | TRBJ1-3
TGTGCCAGCAGCTTATCTCCGGGTATGGCCGGGGAGCTGTTTTTT | CASSLSPGMAGELFF | . | TRBV7-6 | . | TRBJ2-2
TGTGCCAGTAGTTCGGCCGACCTCCTGCTGGAGCGCTACACCTTC | CASSSADLLLERYTF | . | TRBV19 | . | TRBJ1-2
TGTGCCAGCAGCCCGAGGACAGGGACCTTCTCTGGGGCCAACGTCCTGACTTTC | CASSPRTGTFSGANVLTF | TRBD1 | TRBV11-2 | once | TRBJ2-6
TGCGCCAGCAGCTTGTCGGGTATATATGGCTACACCTTC | CASSLSGIYGYTF | . | TRBV5-1 | . | TRBJ1-2
TGCGCCAGCAGCTACCAAGTTGGAGGGGGCTCCTACAATGAGCAGTTCTTC | CASSYQVGGGSYNEQFF | . | TRBV5-1 | . | TRBJ2-1
TGTGCCAGCAGCTTAGTCAGGTTCAATCAGCCCCAGCATTTT | CASSLVRFNQPQHF | . | TRBV7-2 | . | TRBJ1-5
TGCGCCAGCAGCTCGGGACAGGGTGCTGTCGGCACTGAAGCTTTCTTT | CASSSGQGAVGTEAFF | TRBD1 | TRBV5-1 | . | TRBJ1-1
TGTGCCAGTAGTATACGGCTCGGGGCATTCACAGATACGCAGTATTTT | CASSIRLGAFTDTQYF | . | TRBV19 | . | TRBJ2-3
TGTGCCAGCAGCTTAGGACAGAACACTGAAGCTTTCTTT | CASSLGQNTEAFF | . | TRBV7-9 | . | TRBJ1-1
TGCGCCAGCAGCCCAATGGGTGGCAATCAGCCCCAGCATTTT | CASSPMGGNQPQHF | . | TRBV4-1 | once | TRBJ1-5
TGTGCCAGCAGTGAAGTGGGGGGCAGGGGAAACGATGGCTACACCTTC | CASSEVGGRGNDGYTF | . | TRBV6-1 | . | TRBJ1-2
TGTGCCATCAGTGAGTTGGGACAGGGGGGGGACGAGCAGTACTTC | CAISELGQGGDEQYF | TRBD1 | TRBV10-3 | . | TRBJ2-7
TGTGCCAGTAGCGTTGAAAGACTAGCCCCTCTCTACGAGCAGTACTTC | CASSVERLAPLYEQYF | TRBD2 | TRBV19 | . | TRBJ2-7
TGTGCCAGCAGCCAAGAATCGGGCTTCGGGGGCTACACCTTC | CASSQESGFGGYTF | . | TRBV4-2 | . | TRBJ1-2
TGTGCCAGCTCACCCCCGTCCCGAGAGACCCAGTACTTC | CASSPPSRETQYF | . | TRBV18 | . | TRBJ2-5
TGTGCCAGCAGCACGGCCCGGGCTCCGAACACTGAAGCTTTCTTT | CASSTARAPNTEAFF | . | TRBV5-4 | once | TRBJ1-1
TGTGCCAGCAGCCCCCAGAGAACTGAAGCTTTCTTT | CASSPQRTEAFF | . | TRBV9 | . | TRBJ1-1
TGTGCCAGCAGCGTAGCAACAGCAAGTATAGGCTACACCTTC | CASSVATASIGYTF | . | TRBV9 | once | TRBJ1-2
TGTGCCAGCTCACCACCCCCCGGGACAGGGGGCAGAGAGGAGACCCAGTACTTC | CASSPPPGTGGREETQYF | TRBD1 | TRBV18 | . | TRBJ2-5
TGCGCCAGCAGCCAAGCTAAGAATTCACCCCTCCACTTT | CASSQAKNSPLHF | . | TRBV4-1 | once | TRBJ1-6
TGCGCCAGCAGCTTGGCGGCAGGGGGGGGAGAGACCCAGTACTTC | CASSLAAGGGETQYF | . | TRBV5-1 | . | TRBJ2-5
TGTGCCAGCAGCTTGGATGCGGAGACCCAGTACTTC | CASSLDAETQYF | . | TRBV5-4 | . | TRBJ2-5